The entry that follows covers one T cell receptor (beta chain) sequence. The sample comes from a study of T cells expressing NK-cell markers. CDR3 length: 16 amino acids. Making the TCR beta cDNA relied on 5'RACE template switching with UMIs. No DNA is given; TCRdb re-called the 5' RACE reads and lists each CDR3 protein once. The sample totals 300,000 to 450,000 distinct CDR3 sequences. This sequence originates from a man aged 18-70 years in good health. The rearrangement joins TRBV12-3 or TRBV12-4 to TRBJ1-5; there is no DNA to check the TCRdb D call of TRBD1. Sequencing was done on a sample of blood T cells: a sorted CD56 or NKG2C T cell subset, CD4+ or CD8+ T cells, or bulk PBMC T cells (not recorded which). The CDR3 reads CASRPSGTGYDQPQHF.